A single sample is the source of the 32 T cell receptor beta chains below, sequenced in a study of tumor-infiltrating lymphocytes in primary liver carcinoma. From about 0.5 ug of total RNA, TCR beta-specific cDNA was reverse-transcribed using a constant-region primer. Libraries of TCR beta came from three nested multiplex PCR rounds with slightly modified ARM-PCR. The two initial PCR rounds, around 10 cycles each, used TRBV1-TRBV30 forward and C-beta reverse primers. TCRdb independently ran MiXCR on the multiplex PCR reads; one entry per CDR3 protein. The sample has some 180,000 distinct CDR3 sequences; around four fifths are singletons. Both RNA and DNA were isolated together from around 18-30 mg of bulk tissue that had not been sorted. The sample consisted of tumor tissue from primary liver carcinoma. The receptors shown here come from a man aged 35-49 years with primary liver carcinoma and hepatitis B virus infection.

Notes on this clonotype: At one end the junction does not follow the germline gene, possibly because of a read error. V gene TRBV4-2 combines with J gene TRBJ1-2; the D gene is possibly TRBD1 (5 bases). The CDR3 runs to 15 residues. CDR1 LGHNA and CDR2 YNFKEQ come from the germline V gene. This CDR3 reads CASSQDRPGNYVYIF. The DNA for the CDR3 is TGTGCCAGCAGCCAAGATCGTCCAGGGAACTATGTCTACATCTTC.

For this clonotype: A single base separates this from a much larger clone, so it may be a read error. The final CDR3 position lacks the conserved phenylalanine or tryptophan, pointing to a likely read error. V is TRBV28 and J is TRBJ1-2, with 9 bases identical to TRBD1. The V gene end was trimmed by 6 bases and the J gene end by 4 bases; junction bases not matched to a gene: 6. This CDR3 contains 14 residues. Germline values: CDR1 MDHEN, CDR2 SYDVKM. The CDR3 protein is CASRFLGQGYGYTI. In DNA form, the CDR3 reads TGTGCCAGCAGGTTCTTGGGACAGGGCTATGGCTACACCATC.

Concerning this clonotype: An end of the junction differs from the germline gene, which may be a read error. The chain uses TRBV5-1 and TRBJ1-1; 7 bases map to TRBD1. Germline V CDR1 and CDR2: SGHRS, YFSETQ. This CDR3 is built from 16 residues. The chain's CDR3 is CTSSFSSGGANTEAFF. CDR3 bases: TGCACCAGCAGCTTTTCGTCAGGGGGGGCGAACACTGAAGCTTTCTTT.

As to this clonotype: A read error is possible here, since a much larger clone lies one base away. The chain is built from TRBV5-1 and TRBJ2-1, with D possibly matching TRBD2 (7 bases). Looked up from germline, CDR1 is SGHRS and CDR2 is YFSETQ. The CDR3 spans 18 residues. The CDR3: CASSLGVGGRSRYNEQLF. CDR3 DNA sequence: TGCGCCAGCAGCTTGGGGGTCGGGGGGCGCTCGAGGTACAATGAGCAGTTATTC.

To note about this clonotype: A much larger clone lies one base from this, so it may be a read error. In DNA form, the CDR3 reads TGTGCCTGGAGTGTACGGGGGGACAGGGTGTTTGCGGAGACCCAGTACTTC. This sequence encodes CAWSVRGDRVFAETQYF. The chain is built from TRBV30 and TRBJ2-5, with 9 bases matching TRBD1. The CDR3 runs 17 residues. The trim removed 0 bases at V and 5 bases at J, leaving 13 bases unmatched. Germline CDR1 and CDR2: GTSNPN and SVGIG (reference sequence).

The CDR3 reads CAGSFQRPLDNEQFF. In nucleotides, the CDR3 is TGTGCCGGTAGCTTCCAGAGACCGCTGGACAATGAGCAGTTCTTC. This chain uses TRBV11-1 with TRBJ2-1; D unresolved. This CDR3 is 15 amino acids long. Germline CDR1 and CDR2: SGHAT and FQDESV (reference sequence). Trimming removed 11 bases from V and 5 bases from J, with 22 bases in between.

For this clonotype: At one boundary the junction diverges from the germline segment, which might be a read error. The CDR3 DNA follows: TGCAGTGTGCCACTAGCGGGACCTTCCTACAATGAGCAGTGCTTC. Protein product: CSVPLAGPSYNEQCF. The chain combines TRBV20-1 with TRBJ2-1; 10 bases line up with TRBD2. CDR1 and CDR2 (germline): DFQATT, SNEGSKA (reference sequence). This CDR3 region has 15 residues.

Note on this clonotype: At one end, the junction sequence differs from germline, possibly due to a read error. The J gene is TRBJ2-3, the V gene TRBV12-3 or TRBV12-4, with 10 bases identical to TRBD2. This CDR3 comprises 16 residues. The CDR3 protein is CDSSRRTSGSTDTQYF. CDR3 sequence (DNA): TGTGACAGCAGCCGTCGGACTAGCGGAAGCACAGATACGCAGTATTTT.

Notes on this clonotype: No DNA is shown, since the ends of the CDR3 on it are uncertain; the CDR3 is the one TCRdb lists. The CDR3 protein is CASSLVAGGSYIEQLF. V and J are TRBV5-1 and TRBJ2-1; the DNA was not used to check the table's D call, TRBD2. Germline V CDR1 and CDR2: SGHRS, YFSETQ. The CDR3 spans 16 amino acids, including both terminal residues.

Of note for this clonotype: The germline gene is not matched at one end of the junction; a read error may be the cause. In DNA form, the CDR3 reads TGTGCCAACAGCGAAGGTCCGGCCGGAGGAGGATATGGCTACATCTTC. The encoded protein is CANSEGPAGGGYGYIF. The chain employs TRBV6-6 and TRBJ1-2; D remains unclear. Germline V CDR1 and CDR2: MNHNY, SVGAGI (reference sequence). The CDR3 loop spans 16 amino acids.

As concerns this clonotype: This clone may be a read error of a much larger clone one base away. This chain connects TRBV5-5 to TRBJ2-3; 8 nucleotides agree with TRBD1. V was clipped by 6 bases and J by 9 bases; unmatched bases: 12. This CDR3 has 14 amino acids. Germline-derived CDR1 and CDR2 are SGHKS and YYEKEE (reference sequence). Written as DNA, the CDR3 is TGTGCCAGCACCTGGGGACAGGATAGGTTGACGCAGTATTTT. As protein: CASTWGQDRLTQYF. The variable domain in full, completed from reference TRBV5-5 and TRBJ2-3, reads DAGVTQSPTHLIKTRGQQVTLRCSPISGHKSVSWYQQVLGQGPQFIFQYYEKEERGRGNFPDRFSARQFPNYSSELNVNALLLGDSALYLCASTWGQDRLTQYFGPGTRLTVL.

Concerning this clonotype: A read error is possible here, since a much larger clone lies one base away. The V and J genes are TRBV7-9 and TRBJ1-1, with D unresolved. Trimming shortened V by 0 bases and J by 1 base, and 9 bases separated the two germline ends. The germline V gene encodes CDR1 SEHNR and CDR2 FQNEAQ (reference sequence). The CDR3 runs 15 residues. CDR3 bases: TGTGCCAGCAGCTTAGCGCAGGCCGAGAACACTGAAGCTTTCTTT. Protein sequence: CASSLAQAENTEAFF.

Note on this clonotype: With a much larger clone just one base away, this may be a read error. This rearrangement joins TRBV5-1 to TRBJ2-1; TRBD2 might be the D (5 bases). Germline loops: CDR1 SGHRS, CDR2 YFSETQ. The V and J ends lost 0 bases and 12 bases respectively, with 22 bases between them. The CDR3 contains 16 residues. In DNA, the CDR3 is TGCGCCAGCAGCTTGGATGCGGGCGCGGTGGGAGCCGTGCAGTTCTTC. It encodes CASSLDAGAVGAVQFF.

This clonotype appeared once. At one boundary the junction diverges from the germline segment, which might be a read error. The chain has TRBV6-1 and TRBJ2-3; D gene uncertain. CDR3 size: 11 residues. Germline V lookup: CDR1 MNHNS, CDR2 SASEGT. The CDR3 nucleotides read TGTGCCAGTCGCATTACAGATACACAGTATTTT. Amino acid sequence: CASRITDTQYF.

The chain combines TRBV12-3 or TRBV12-4 with TRBJ2-2; D may be TRBD1 (6 bases). The CDR3 is 12 amino acids. The CDR3 reads CTNSLGQFELFF. The CDR3 DNA sequence: TGTACCAACAGTTTAGGACAGTTTGAGCTGTTTTTT.

The genes are TRBV6-2 or TRBV6-3 and TRBJ2-3, with unresolved D. The J call could be wrong; TRBJ1-5 is a better fit for the DNA end. This CDR3 is 15 amino acids long. Germline loops: CDR1 MNHEY, CDR2 SVGEGT. The CDR3 DNA is TGTGCCAGCAGTTTGGACCCTGCAGGCGCGGATACGCAGCATTTT. Residues: CASSLDPAGADTQHF.

This clonotype showed up many times. V and J are TRBV29-1 and TRBJ1-1, with D hard to call. Germline assignment: CDR1 SQVTM and CDR2 ANQGSEA. This CDR3 has 13 residues. V lost 2 bases to trimming and J lost 5 bases, with 12 bases between them. The CDR3 reads CSVEPPGGTEAFF. CDR3 bases: TGCAGCGTTGAACCACCCGGAGGGACTGAAGCTTTCTTT.

This clonotype appeared many times. This sequence may be a read error, since a much larger clone differs from it by one base. This chain links TRBV29-1 with TRBJ2-5; 11 bases are shared with TRBD1. Germline CDR1 SQVTM, CDR2 ANQGSEA. This CDR3 region has 12 residues. V shed 6 bases and J 7 bases; nucleotides not matched to a gene: 4. In DNA form, the CDR3 reads TGCAGCGTGTGGGGGACAGGGGGGACCCAGTACTTC. Residues: CSVWGTGGTQYF.

Worth noting for this clonotype: The junction does not match germline at one end; this may be a read error. The chain combines TRBV29-1 with TRBJ1-5; a weak D match, TRBD1 (5 bases). Germline values: CDR1 SQVTM, CDR2 ANQGSEA. The CDR3 totals 13 residues. CDR3 sequence: CSLGTVNNQSQHF. The CDR3 nucleotides are TGCAGCCTTGGGACGGTGAACAATCAGTCCCAGCATTTT.

A remark on this clonotype: The germline gene is not matched at one end of the junction; a read error may be the cause. The CDR3 DNA follows: TGCAACGTTGGGACAGACGAGCATTACTTC. Translated: CNVGTDEHYF. This chain connects TRBV29-1 to TRBJ2-7; 7 bases map to TRBD1. CDR3 length: 10 amino acids. Per germline, CDR1 SQVTM and CDR2 ANQGSEA.

A remark on this clonotype: A read error may produce the germline difference seen at one junction end. This chain connects TRBV5-4 to TRBJ2-7; the match to TRBD1 covers 7 bases. The CDR3 totals 14 residues. Per germline, CDR1 SGHNT and CDR2 YYREEE (reference sequence). The CDR3 DNA is TGTGGCAGCTGCTTGGGGACAGACACCTACGAGCAGTACTTC. It translates to CGSCLGTDTYEQYF.

To note about this clonotype: This may come from a read error, since a much larger clone is one base off. The V call is TRBV5-1, the J call TRBJ2-3, with 9 nucleotides matching TRBD2. CDR3 length equals 16 residues. Per the germline V gene, CDR1 is SGHRS and CDR2 is YFSETQ. The CDR3 protein is CATSSRLAESTDTQYF. The CDR3 DNA follows: TGCGCCACCAGCTCCAGACTAGCGGAGAGCACAGATACGCAGTATTTT. Variable domain in full (rest from reference TRBV5-1 and TRBJ2-3): KAGVTQTPRYLIKTRGQQVTLSCSPISGHRSVSWYQQTPGQGLQFLFEYFSETQRNKGNFPGRFSGRQFSNSRSEMNVSTLELGDSALYLCATSSRLAESTDTQYFGPGTRLTVL.

Turning to this clonotype: One junction end does not reproduce the germline sequence, and a read error may be involved. The V and J genes are TRBV5-4 and TRBJ1-6; D not certain. The germline V gene encodes CDR1 SGHNT and CDR2 YYREEE (reference sequence). The CDR3 covers 12 residues. CDR3 in DNA: TGTGCCAGGAGCCACGATAATTCACCCCTCCAATTT. Amino acids: CARSHDNSPLQF. The full variable domain, completed using reference TRBV5-4 and TRBJ1-6, is ETGVTQSPTHLIKTRGQQVTLRCSSQSGHNTVSWYQQALGQGPQFIFQYYREEENGRGNFPPRFSGLQFPNYSSELNVNALELDDSALYLCARSHDNSPLQFGNGTRLTVT.

The chain joins TRBV29-1 to TRBJ2-3, with 10 bases aligning to TRBD2. Germline CDR1 is SQVTM and CDR2 is ANQGSEA. The CDR3 has 14 residues. CDR3: CSVSLAGVTDTQYF. The CDR3 nucleotides read TGCAGTGTCAGTCTAGCGGGAGTAACAGATACGCAGTATTTT.

As to this clonotype: The junction and the germline gene differ at one end; a read error may be behind it. The V call is TRBV6-2 or TRBV6-3, the J call TRBJ2-7; weak D call: TRBD2 (6 bases). Looked up from germline, CDR1 is MNHEY and CDR2 is SVGEGT. This CDR3 spans 14 amino acids. Here the CDR3 DNA reads TGTGCCAGCAGCCTCCGGGAGAGGGCCTATGAGCAGTACTTC. Translated: CASSLRERAYEQYF.

With regard to this clonotype: A much larger clone lies one base from this, so it may be a read error. This chain links TRBV24-1 with TRBJ2-1; no firm D call. There are 15 residues in the CDR3. Germline V gene data show CDR1 as KGHDR and CDR2 as SFDVKD. The CDR3 DNA reads as TGTGTCACCAGTTATGGAGAAAGGAGACGGAGTGAGCAGTTCTTC. Translation: CVTSYGERRRSEQFF.

V and J are TRBV11-2 and TRBJ2-5; TRBD1 matches 11 bases. Germline V lookup: CDR1 SGHAT, CDR2 FQNNGV. There are 15 residues in the CDR3. The CDR3 DNA follows: TGTGCATGCAGTAGGACAGGGGGCAGGCAAGAGACCCAGTACTTC. As protein: CACSRTGGRQETQYF.

V gene TRBV6-1 combines with J gene TRBJ1-5; D is unclear. The length of the CDR3 is 14 residues. V gave up 1 base and J gave up 6 bases, with 10 bases separating them. The germline V gene has CDR1 MNHNS and CDR2 SASEGT. In nucleotides, the CDR3 is TGTGCCAGCAGTGAAGTGGGCGGCATTCAGCCCCAGCATTTT. This sequence encodes CASSEVGGIQPQHF.

With regard to this clonotype: A read error may produce the germline difference seen at one junction end. The rearrangement links TRBV12-3 or TRBV12-4 to TRBJ2-3; possibly TRBD2 for D (6 bases). This CDR3 has 16 amino acids. The CDR3 protein is CANSLDCSGSTDTQYF. CDR3 coding DNA: TGTGCCAACAGTTTAGATTGCAGCGGGAGCACAGATACGCAGTATTTT.

This clonotype was picked up one time. The junction differs from germline at one of its ends, possibly a read error. The chain recombines TRBV11-2 with TRBJ2-5, with D perhaps matching TRBD2 (7 bases). CDR1 is SGHAT and CDR2 is FQNNGV in the germline V gene. The CDR3 spans 14 residues. CDR3 residues: CASTSPGRGETKYF. Here the CDR3 DNA reads TGTGCCAGCACCAGCCCAGGGAGGGGGGAGACCAAGTACTTC. Complete variable domain (other parts from reference TRBV11-2 and TRBJ2-5): EAGVAQSPRYKIIEKRQSVAFWCNPISGHATLYWYQQILGQGPKLLIQFQNNGVVDDSQLPKDRFSAERLKGVDSTLKIQPAKLEDSAVYLCASTSPGRGETKYFGPGTRLLVL.

A remark on this clonotype: A read error may produce the germline difference seen at one junction end. The chain links TRBV12-3 or TRBV12-4 to TRBJ2-7; D remains ambiguous. The CDR3 has 11 residues. Written as DNA, the CDR3 is TGCGCCAGCACTCGATCCTACGAGCAGTATTTC. It is translated as CASTRSYEQYF.

V and J are TRBV4-3 and TRBJ2-7, with D perhaps matching TRBD1 (6 bases). V was trimmed by 0 bases and J by 12 bases, leaving 24 bases between them. CDR3 length: 16 amino acids. Germline lookup yields CDR1 LGHNA and CDR2 YSLEER. In DNA, the CDR3 is TGCGCCAGCAGCCAAGATTGGGGGCCCCCCTCCTACGAGTGGTACTTC. This encodes CASSQDWGPPSYEWYF.